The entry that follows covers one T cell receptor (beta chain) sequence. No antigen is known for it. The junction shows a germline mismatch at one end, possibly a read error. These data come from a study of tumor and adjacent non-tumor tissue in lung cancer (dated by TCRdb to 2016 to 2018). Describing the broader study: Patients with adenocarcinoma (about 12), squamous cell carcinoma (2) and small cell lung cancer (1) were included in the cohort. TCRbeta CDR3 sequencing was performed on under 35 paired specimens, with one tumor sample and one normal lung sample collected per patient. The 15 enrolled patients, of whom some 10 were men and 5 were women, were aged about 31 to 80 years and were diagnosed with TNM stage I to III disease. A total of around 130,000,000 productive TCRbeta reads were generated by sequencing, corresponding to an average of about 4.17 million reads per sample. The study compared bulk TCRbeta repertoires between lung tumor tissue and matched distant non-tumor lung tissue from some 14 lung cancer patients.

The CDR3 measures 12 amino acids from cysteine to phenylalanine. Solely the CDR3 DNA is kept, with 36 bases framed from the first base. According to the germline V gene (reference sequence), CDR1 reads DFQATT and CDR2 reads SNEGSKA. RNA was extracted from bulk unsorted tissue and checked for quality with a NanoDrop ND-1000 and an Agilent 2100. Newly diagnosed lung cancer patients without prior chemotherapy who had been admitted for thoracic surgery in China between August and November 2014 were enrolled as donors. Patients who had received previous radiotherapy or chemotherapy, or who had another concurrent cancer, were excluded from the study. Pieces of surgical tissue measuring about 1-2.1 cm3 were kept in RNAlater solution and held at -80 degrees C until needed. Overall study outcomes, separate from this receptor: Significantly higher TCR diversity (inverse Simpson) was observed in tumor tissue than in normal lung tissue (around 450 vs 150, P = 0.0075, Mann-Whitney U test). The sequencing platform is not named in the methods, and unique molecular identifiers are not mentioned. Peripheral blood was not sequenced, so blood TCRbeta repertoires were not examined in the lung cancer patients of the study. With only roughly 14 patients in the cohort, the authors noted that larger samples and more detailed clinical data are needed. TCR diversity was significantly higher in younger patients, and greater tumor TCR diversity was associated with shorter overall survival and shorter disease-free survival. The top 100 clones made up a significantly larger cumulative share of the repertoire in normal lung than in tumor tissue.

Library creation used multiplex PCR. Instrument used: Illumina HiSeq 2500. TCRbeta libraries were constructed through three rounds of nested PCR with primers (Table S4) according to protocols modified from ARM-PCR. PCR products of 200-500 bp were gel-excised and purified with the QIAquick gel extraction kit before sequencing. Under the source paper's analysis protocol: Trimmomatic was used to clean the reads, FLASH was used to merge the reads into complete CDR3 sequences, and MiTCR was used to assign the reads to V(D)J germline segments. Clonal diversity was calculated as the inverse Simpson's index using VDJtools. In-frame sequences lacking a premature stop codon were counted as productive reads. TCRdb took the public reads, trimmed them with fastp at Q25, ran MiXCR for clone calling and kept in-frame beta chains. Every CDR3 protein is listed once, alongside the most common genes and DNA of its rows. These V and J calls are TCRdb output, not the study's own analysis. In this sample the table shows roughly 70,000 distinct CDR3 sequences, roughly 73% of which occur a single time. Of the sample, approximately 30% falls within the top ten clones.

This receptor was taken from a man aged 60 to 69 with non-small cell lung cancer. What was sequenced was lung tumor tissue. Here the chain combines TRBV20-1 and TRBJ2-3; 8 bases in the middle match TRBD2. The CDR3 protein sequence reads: CNARIAGNTQYF. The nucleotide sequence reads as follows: TGCAATGCTAGGATAGCGGGAAATACGCAGTATTTT.